The clone carrying this T cell receptor beta chain was observed a few times. Its matching antigen is unknown. TCRdb ran MiXCR on the 5' RACE reads and lists one entry per CDR3 protein. The table records roughly 130,000 distinct CDR3 sequences, 5% to 6.5% of them present only once. This sample was taken from a study of T-cell memory formation after mild COVID-19. Study at large: Largely, TCR clusters stayed within a single donor. Study observations and caveats: Day 15 to 85 contractors were CD4/CD8 balanced; later expanders leaned CD4+. Those CD4+ clones that contracted were mainly in CM and EM (CD8+ ones in EMRA).

Material for sequencing was PBMCs or a T cell subset sorted from them (not recorded which). The receptor was derived from an adult woman who had mild COVID-19 (a few samples of this study predate the infection). Cell type and time point are not known.

The CDR3 loop is CASGTSSYNEQFF. In nucleotides, the CDR3 is TGTGCCAGCGGGACTAGCTCTTACAATGAGCAGTTCTTC. The chain couples TRBV4-2 to TRBJ2-1, with 9 nucleotides matching TRBD2. The CDR3 totals 13 residues. J was trimmed by 4 bases and V by 8 bases; bases with no gene match: 3. Germline loops: CDR1 LGHNA, CDR2 YNFKEQ.